This T cell receptor (beta chain) is from a study of cytomegalovirus exposure and HLA in healthy donors. This table comes from immunoSEQ multiplex PCR, and its TCRdb copy is limited to in-frame clones, with some not included. The data contain roughly 120,000 clones, about nine tenths of them singletons. Germline V CDR1 and CDR2: MRHNA, SNTAGT. There are 15 residues in the CDR3. V lost 6 bases to trimming and J lost 8 bases, with 22 bases between them. Sequencing was performed on PBMCs. The chain combines TRBV6-4 with TRBJ1-2, with a possible D match to TRBD1 (6 bases). This clonotype was sampled from a young man in good health and CMV-seronegative. CDR3 DNA sequence: TGTGCCAGCAGCCCGGACAGTATCCCATTTCAGGGCTACACCTTC. It is translated as CASSPDSIPFQGYTF.